This entry describes one TCR beta chain. The entry originates in a study of blood T cell repertoires in COVID-19. About the study: There were acute and convalescent COVID-19 samples, and they came from the United States, Italy and Spain.

Produced via immunoSEQ multiplex PCR; TCRdb's table is partial and in-frame only. The sample has around 97,000 clones; around 90% are singletons. The CDR3 is made up of 17 amino acids. Germline trimming cut 5 bases from V and 10 bases from J; bases unmatched to any gene: 14. Per the germline V gene, CDR1 is MNHNY and CDR2 is SVGAGI (reference sequence). What was sequenced was peripheral blood. The receptor was derived from a woman in her sixties or seventies with acute or convalescent COVID-19. The gene calls are TRBV6-6 and TRBJ2-5, with 15 bases matching TRBD2. The DNA of the CDR3 is TGTGCCAGCAGTCGCGAGACCGGGACTAGCGGGAGGAGGGGCCAGTACTTC. Translating it yields CASSRETGTSGRRGQYF.